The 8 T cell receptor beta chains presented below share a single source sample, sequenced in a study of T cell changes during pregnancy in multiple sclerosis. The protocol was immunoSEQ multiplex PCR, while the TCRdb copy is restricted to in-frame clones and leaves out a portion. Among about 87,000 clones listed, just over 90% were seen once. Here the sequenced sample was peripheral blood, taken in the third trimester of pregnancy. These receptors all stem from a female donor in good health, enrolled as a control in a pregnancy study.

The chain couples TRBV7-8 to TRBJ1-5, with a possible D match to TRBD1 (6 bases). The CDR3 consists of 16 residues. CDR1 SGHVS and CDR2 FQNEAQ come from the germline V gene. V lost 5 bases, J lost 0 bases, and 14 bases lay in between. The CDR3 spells CASSDRTAYSNQPQHF. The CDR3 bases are TGTGCCAGCAGCGACCGGACAGCCTATAGCAATCAGCCCCAGCATTTT.

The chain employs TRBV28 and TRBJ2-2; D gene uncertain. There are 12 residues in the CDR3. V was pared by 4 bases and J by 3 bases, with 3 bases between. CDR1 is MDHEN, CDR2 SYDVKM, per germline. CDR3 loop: CASSSYTGELFF. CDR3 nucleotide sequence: TGTGCCAGCAGTTCATACACCGGGGAGCTGTTTTTT.

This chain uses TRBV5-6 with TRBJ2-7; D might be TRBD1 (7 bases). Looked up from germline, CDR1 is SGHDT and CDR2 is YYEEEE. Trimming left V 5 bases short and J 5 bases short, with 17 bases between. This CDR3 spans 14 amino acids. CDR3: CASRRDREVHEQYF. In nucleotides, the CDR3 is TGTGCCAGCAGGCGAGACAGGGAGGTCCACGAGCAGTACTTC.

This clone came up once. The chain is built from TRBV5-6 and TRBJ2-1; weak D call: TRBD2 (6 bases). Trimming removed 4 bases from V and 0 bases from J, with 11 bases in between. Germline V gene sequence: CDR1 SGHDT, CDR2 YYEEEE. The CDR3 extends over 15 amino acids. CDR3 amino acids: CASSGTGSSYNEQFF. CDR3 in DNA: TGTGCCAGCAGCGGGACTGGTAGCTCCTACAATGAGCAGTTCTTC.

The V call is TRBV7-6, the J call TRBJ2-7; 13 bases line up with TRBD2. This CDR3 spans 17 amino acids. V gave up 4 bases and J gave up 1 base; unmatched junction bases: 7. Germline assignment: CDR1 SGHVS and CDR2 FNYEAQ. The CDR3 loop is CASSSTSGRDYSYEQYF. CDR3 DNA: TGTGCCAGCAGCTCAACTAGCGGGAGGGATTATTCCTACGAGCAGTACTTC.

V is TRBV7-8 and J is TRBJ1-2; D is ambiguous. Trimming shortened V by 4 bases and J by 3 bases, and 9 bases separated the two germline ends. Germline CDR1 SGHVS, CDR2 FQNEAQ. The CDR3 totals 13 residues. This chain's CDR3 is CASSSFSDYGYTF. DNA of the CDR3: TGTGCCAGCAGCTCTTTTAGCGACTATGGCTACACCTTC.

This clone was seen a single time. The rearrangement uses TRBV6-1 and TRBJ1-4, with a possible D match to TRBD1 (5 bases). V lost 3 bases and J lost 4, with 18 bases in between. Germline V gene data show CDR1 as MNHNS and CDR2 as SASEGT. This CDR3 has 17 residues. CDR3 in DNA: TGTGCCAGCAGTGAGCTGGGAGGGGCGGTGAATAATGAAAAACTGTTTTTT. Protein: CASSELGGAVNNEKLFF.

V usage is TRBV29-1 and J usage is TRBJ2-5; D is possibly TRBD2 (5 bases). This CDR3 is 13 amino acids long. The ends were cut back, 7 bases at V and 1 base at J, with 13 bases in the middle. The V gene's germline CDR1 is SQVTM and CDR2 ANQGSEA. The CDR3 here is CSGRRTSQETQYF. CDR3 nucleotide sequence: TGCAGCGGTCGGAGGACGAGCCAAGAGACCCAGTACTTC.